This T cell receptor (beta chain) was identified during a study of blood T cell repertoires in COVID-19 (dated by TCRdb to 2020 to 2021). At the level of the whole study: Samples covering the acute and convalescent phases of COVID-19 were provided by collaborators in the United States, Italy and Spain. Deeply sampled blood TCRbeta repertoires from subjects exposed to, actively infected with, or recovered from COVID-19 were included in the dataset. HLA class I and class II types, where available, came from metadata supplied by the sample provider rather than from assay-based typing. The samples were drawn from two sources: the first 160 participants of the ongoing ImmuneRACE study, and 950 to 1,500 subjects contributed by 6 global collaborators. The prospective study material was composed of cDNA or gDNA derived from T cells, B-cell-depleted T cells, or PBMCs. A freely available public database, intended as a resource for researchers studying the immune response to SARS-CoV-2, is where the repertoires were released. The sample metadata nearly always contained a de-identified subject ID, COVID-19 status, age in years and sex. The paper's findings and limits, for the study overall: The amount of clinical and demographic metadata varied by source and participant and was provided uncurated.

Ends trimmed: V by 1 base, J by 5 bases; bases unmatched to a gene: 4. Taken from cysteine to phenylalanine, the CDR3 has 14 residues. Kept here is only the CDR3 DNA, which spans 42 bases and is read in frame from base 1. CDR1 MGHRA and CDR2 YSYEKL were looked up in the germline V gene. Whole blood was collected in K2EDTA tubes by collaborating institutions according to the institutions' own protocols. For TCRbeta analysis, collaborator samples were shipped as frozen whole blood, as isolated PBMCs, or as DNA extracted from either sample type. TCRbeta CDR3 regions were amplified from genomic DNA using the immunoSEQ Assay, a bias-controlled multiplex PCR. On the study's bioinformatics: The number of nucleated cells in each sample was estimated by amplification of reference gene primers within the assay. Sequence reads were collapsed and filtered to measure the absolute abundance of every unique TCRbeta CDR3 rearrangement. Productive Simpson clonality was computed per sample as the square root of Simpson's diversity index over productive rearrangements. TCRdb carries this immuneACCESS record with in-frame sequences only. Its versions omit some clonotypes, under half of them owing to an unresolved V gene in the studies checked, with the rest unexplained. V and J calls and clone size follow that table, whereas D and trimming were derived from the DNA. Counted in this sample were over 100,000 clones; about nine tenths of them appeared once. 1% to 1.4% of the sample is taken by the ten largest.

This clone is a singleton in its sample. Which antigen it targets is not known. No much larger clone exists at a distance of one base, and base qualities are not known. The receptor's source is a human donor in a cohort sampled during active COVID-19. Input material: peripheral blood. The chain employs TRBV4-1 and TRBJ1-2; 7 middle bases align to TRBD1. The DNA is as follows: TGCGCCAGCAGCCAAGGGCCAGGGGGGTATGGCTACACCTTC. Its protein is CASSQGPGGYGYTF.